These 21 T cell receptor beta chains originate from one sample sequenced in a study of control samples from healthy donors and cancer patients. Libraries were prepared by immunoSEQ multiplex PCR; TCRdb keeps only in-frame clonotypes and omits some of them. The table has around 110,000 clones, around 90% seen once; the top ten hold about 2.5%. The source material was blood. All receptors derive from a woman between 65 and 79 years old in good health.

The chain couples TRBV10-3 to TRBJ1-2, with 9 bases matching TRBD1. Trimming at V came to 3 bases and at J to 8 bases, leaving 1 base not matched to a gene. This CDR3 comprises 12 residues. CDR1 and CDR2 from the germline V gene are ENHRY and SYGVKD. DNA of the CDR3: TGTGCCATCAGTGATGGGACAGGGGGCTACACCTTC. Protein: CAISDGTGGYTF.

V and J are TRBV9 and TRBJ1-1; TRBD1 is a possible D gene (6 bases). The CDR3 length is 13 residues. V lost 5 bases to trimming and J lost 4 bases, with 12 bases between them. CDR1 SGDLS and CDR2 YYNGEE come from the germline V gene. The CDR3 region is CASRGGIGTEAFF. Written as DNA, the CDR3 is TGTGCCAGCAGGGGGGGCATCGGCACTGAAGCTTTCTTT. Supplemented by reference TRBV9 and TRBJ1-1, the full variable domain reads DSGVTQTPKHLITATGQRVTLRCSPRSGDLSVYWYQQSLDQGLQFLIQYYNGEERAKGNILERFSAQQFPDLHSELNLSSLELGDSALYFCASRGGIGTEAFFGQGTRLTVV.

This rearrangement joins TRBV12-3 or TRBV12-4 to TRBJ2-7; the D is unclear. V was cut by 6 bases and J by 0 bases, with 6 bases left in between. The CDR3 is 12 residues long. Written as DNA, the CDR3 is TGTGCCAGCAGCCAGAGCTCCTACGAGCAGTACTTC. Protein sequence: CASSQSSYEQYF.

The chain links TRBV10-3 to TRBJ1-1, with TRBD1 matching over 7 bases. Per germline, CDR1 ENHRY and CDR2 SYGVKD. The length of the CDR3 is 14 residues. The trim removed 3 bases at V and 5 bases at J, leaving 6 bases unmatched. This chain's CDR3 is CAISEGGGRTEAFF. In DNA form, the CDR3 reads TGTGCCATCAGTGAAGGGGGCGGTAGGACTGAAGCTTTCTTT.

The rearrangement links TRBV5-1 to TRBJ1-1; 9 nucleotides align to TRBD1. The V segment lost 4 bases and the J segment 5 bases; nucleotides outside the gene matches: 9. The CDR3 extends over 15 amino acids. Germline V gene lookup returns CDR1 SGHRS and CDR2 YFSETQ. This CDR3 is CASSKPGQGRTEAFF. The CDR3 bases are TGCGCCAGCAGCAAACCGGGACAGGGAAGGACTGAAGCTTTCTTT. Full variable domain (missing parts from reference TRBV5-1 and TRBJ1-1): KAGVTQTPRYLIKTRGQQVTLSCSPISGHRSVSWYQQTPGQGLQFLFEYFSETQRNKGNFPGRFSGRQFSNSRSEMNVSTLELGDSALYLCASSKPGQGRTEAFFGQGTRLTVV.

V gene TRBV6-5 combines with J gene TRBJ1-4; weak D call: TRBD1 (5 bases). This CDR3 has 13 amino acids. Germline values: CDR1 MNHEY, CDR2 SVGAGI. V was clipped by 6 bases and J by 4 bases, with 9 bases between them. CDR3 amino acids: CASRGRINEKLFF. CDR3 sequence (DNA): TGTGCCAGCAGGGGACGGATTAATGAAAAACTGTTTTTT.

The rearrangement joins TRBV11-2 to TRBJ1-1; TRBD1 might be the D (6 bases). CDR1 is SGHAT, CDR2 FQNNGV, per germline. Deletions cut 4 bases from V and 4 bases from J, with 19 bases between. The CDR3 extends over 16 amino acids. CDR3 DNA sequence: TGTGCCAGCAGCTCGACATTGACAGGAGGCGGCACTGAAGCTTTCTTT. It specifies CASSSTLTGGGTEAFF.

V is TRBV10-3 and J is TRBJ1-3; TRBD1 matches 7 bases. The CDR3 sequence is 15 residues long. Germline values: CDR1 ENHRY, CDR2 SYGVKD. Trimming cost V 6 bases and J 4 bases; bases outside gene matches: 9. The CDR3 sequence is CAIRPTGSWGNTIYF. The DNA of the CDR3 is TGTGCCATCAGGCCGACAGGGTCGTGGGGAAACACCATATATTTT.

CDR3 DNA sequence: TGTGCCAGTAGACTAGCGAGTAGGACCGGGGAGCTGTTTTTT. It yields the protein CASRLASRTGELFF. The chain carries TRBV19 and TRBJ2-2, with TRBD2 identical over 7 bases. CDR1 and CDR2 from the germline V gene are LNHDA and SQIVND (reference sequence). The CDR3 extends over 14 amino acids. V was clipped by 6 bases and J by 5 bases; unmatched bases: 6.

The J gene is TRBJ1-3, the V gene TRBV7-9; D is possibly TRBD1 (6 bases). This CDR3 is built from 14 residues. The germline V gene encodes CDR1 SEHNR and CDR2 FQNEAQ (reference sequence). Trimming pared 5 bases from V and 10 bases from J, leaving 18 bases between. CDR3 region: CASSTGTGHATIYF. CDR3 nucleotide sequence: TGTGCCAGCAGCACCGGGACGGGACATGCGACCATATATTTT.

The chain is built from TRBV2 and TRBJ1-1; D may be TRBD1 (6 bases). Germline-derived CDR1 and CDR2 are SNHLY and FYNNEI. This CDR3 is 13 amino acids long. Trimming left V 10 bases short and J 4 bases short, with 16 bases between. CDR3 protein: CATVRGVGTEAFF. Here the CDR3 DNA reads TGTGCCACCGTGAGGGGGGTGGGCACTGAAGCTTTCTTT.

This sequence joins TRBV2 and TRBJ1-1; 11 nucleotides line up with TRBD1. Trimming at V came to 7 bases and at J to 5 bases, leaving 6 bases not matched to a gene. Germline-derived CDR1 and CDR2 are SNHLY and FYNNEI. This CDR3 has 14 amino acids. The CDR3 DNA is TGTGCCAGCAAGGACAGGGGGCGGGAAACTGAAGCTTTCTTT. Translated: CASKDRGRETEAFF.

The table lists this clone with a count of one. The chain recombines TRBV6-4 with TRBJ1-4; TRBD1 aligns across 9 bases. V trimming: 10 bases; J trimming: 8 bases; junction bases outside the gene matches: 11. Germline CDR1 and CDR2: MRHNA and SNTAGT. There are 14 residues in the CDR3. Here the CDR3 reads CAIGENRGPEKLFF. In nucleotides, the CDR3 is TGTGCCATCGGCGAAAACAGGGGGCCGGAAAAACTGTTTTTT.

The rearrangement links TRBV18 to TRBJ1-4; tentatively, D is TRBD1 (5 bases). V was clipped by 0 bases and J by 4 bases, with 21 bases between them. Germline CDR1 KGHSH, CDR2 LQKENI. The CDR3 spans 19 residues. For the CDR3, the DNA is TGTGCCAGCTCACCACCCCTCGGGACTCAGAAGGAAATTAATGAAAAACTGTTTTTT. It codes for CASSPPLGTQKEINEKLFF.

This chain connects TRBV16 to TRBJ2-2; D is unclear. Germline V gene sequence: CDR1 KGHSY, CDR2 FQNENV. This CDR3 contains 15 residues. V lost 4 bases and J lost 0, with 9 bases in between. The CDR3 nucleotides read TGTGCCAGCAGCCGCTGGGCCACGAACACCGGGGAGCTGTTTTTT. Translation: CASSRWATNTGELFF.

The V call is TRBV4-3, the J call TRBJ1-3; the D is unclear. Germline CDR1 LGHNA, CDR2 YSLEER. The CDR3 contains 17 residues. V lost 1 base, J lost 0 bases, and 13 bases lay in between. The CDR3 reads CASSQAAATPSGNTIYF. The CDR3 DNA sequence: TGCGCCAGCAGCCAAGCGGCCGCCACTCCCTCTGGAAACACCATATATTTT.

This chain connects TRBV3-1 (or the pseudogene TRBV3-2) to TRBJ1-1; D is unclear. The CDR3 is 11 residues long. Between the trimmed V and J ends, which lost 3 bases and 13 bases, there was a span of 12 bases. The germline gives CDR1 LGHDT, CDR2 YNNKEL (reference sequence). The DNA of the CDR3 is TGTGCCAGCAGCCACCCACACGTTGTTTTCTTT. It specifies CASSHPHVVFF.

This chain connects TRBV7-2 to TRBJ1-1; TRBD1 aligns across 7 bases. The CDR3 runs to 15 residues. With 0 bases clipped from V and 3 bases from J, the junction kept 4 bases outside the gene matches. Germline lookup yields CDR1 SGHTA and CDR2 FQGNSA. CDR3 in amino acids: CASSLARTGDTEAFF. DNA for the CDR3: TGTGCCAGCAGCTTAGCGAGGACAGGTGACACTGAAGCTTTCTTT.

The chain links TRBV25-1 to TRBJ1-6; D is ambiguous. CDR1 is MGHDK, CDR2 SYGVNS, per germline. This CDR3 contains 14 residues. V was clipped by 6 bases and J by 5 bases, with 11 bases between them. CDR3 nucleotide sequence: TGTGCCAGCAGGCAGTCGGTGAATAATTCACCCCTCCACTTT. Its translation is CASRQSVNNSPLHF. The full variable domain, in which reference TRBV25-1 and TRBJ1-6 provide the parts outside the CDR3, is EADIYQTPRYLVIGTGKKITLECSQTMGHDKMYWYQQDPGMELHLIHYSYGVNSTEKGDLSSESTVSRIRTEHFPLTLESARPSHTSQYLCASRQSVNNSPLHFGNGTRLTVT.

V gene TRBV2 combines with J gene TRBJ2-5, with 8 bases fitting TRBD1. Trimming cost V 10 bases and J 5 bases; bases outside gene matches: 9. CDR1 and CDR2 from the germline V gene are SNHLY and FYNNEI. The CDR3 contains 13 residues. The CDR3 sequence: CANSQGAGETQYF. In DNA, the CDR3 is TGTGCCAACAGCCAGGGGGCTGGGGAGACCCAGTACTTC.

The chain has TRBV5-1 and TRBJ2-1; 14 bases are shared with TRBD2. V lost 4 bases to trimming and J lost 8 bases; unmatched junction nucleotides: 8. CDR1 is SGHRS and CDR2 is YFSETQ in the germline V gene. The CDR3 covers 16 residues. The CDR3 coding sequence is TGCGCCAGCAGCCCGACTAGCGGGGGGGCCTTCGATGAGCAGTTCTTC. Residues: CASSPTSGGAFDEQFF.